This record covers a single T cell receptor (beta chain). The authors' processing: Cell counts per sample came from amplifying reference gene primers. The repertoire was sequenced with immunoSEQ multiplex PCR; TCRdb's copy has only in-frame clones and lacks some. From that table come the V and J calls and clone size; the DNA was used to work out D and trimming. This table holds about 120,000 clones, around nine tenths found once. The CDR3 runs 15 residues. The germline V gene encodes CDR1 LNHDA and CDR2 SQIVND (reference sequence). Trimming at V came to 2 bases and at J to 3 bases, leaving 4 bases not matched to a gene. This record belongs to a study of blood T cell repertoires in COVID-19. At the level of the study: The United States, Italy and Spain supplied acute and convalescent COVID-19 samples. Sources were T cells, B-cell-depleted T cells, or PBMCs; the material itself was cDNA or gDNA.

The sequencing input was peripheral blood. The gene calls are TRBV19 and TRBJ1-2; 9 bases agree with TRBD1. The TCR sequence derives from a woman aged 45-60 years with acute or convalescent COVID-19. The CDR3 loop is CASSISRDRDYGYTF. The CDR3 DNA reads TGTGCCAGTAGTATAAGCCGGGACAGGGACTATGGCTACACCTTC.